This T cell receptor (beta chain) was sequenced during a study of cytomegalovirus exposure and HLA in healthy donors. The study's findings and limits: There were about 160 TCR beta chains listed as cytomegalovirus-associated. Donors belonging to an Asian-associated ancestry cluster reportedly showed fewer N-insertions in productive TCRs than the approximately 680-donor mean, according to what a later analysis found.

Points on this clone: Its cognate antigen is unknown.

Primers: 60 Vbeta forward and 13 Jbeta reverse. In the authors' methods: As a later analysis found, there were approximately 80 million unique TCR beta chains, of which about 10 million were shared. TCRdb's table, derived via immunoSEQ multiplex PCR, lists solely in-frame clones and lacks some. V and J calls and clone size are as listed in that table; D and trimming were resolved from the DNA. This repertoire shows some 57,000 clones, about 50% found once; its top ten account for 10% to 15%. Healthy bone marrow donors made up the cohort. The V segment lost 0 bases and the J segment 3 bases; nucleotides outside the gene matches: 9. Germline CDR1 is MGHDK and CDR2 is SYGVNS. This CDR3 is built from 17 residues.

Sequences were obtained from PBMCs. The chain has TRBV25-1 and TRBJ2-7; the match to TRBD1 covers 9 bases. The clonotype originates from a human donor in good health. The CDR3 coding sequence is TGTGCCAGCAGTGAATACAATCTGGGACAGGGAGTCTACGAGCAGTACTTC. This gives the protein CASSEYNLGQGVYEQYF.